Listed below are T cell receptor beta chains from one sample, sequenced in a study of brain T cells in children with intractable seizures. The protocol was immunoSEQ multiplex PCR, while the TCRdb copy is restricted to in-frame clones and leaves out a portion. This table holds 55,000 to 80,000 clones, around 96% found once. This sample comprised peripheral blood, obtained at surgery. These receptors were taken from a boy in the first two years of life with focal cortical dysplasia and intractable seizures. Each CDR3 is given with its conserved first and last residue. The size field is filled for only some rows; it gives once, few, many or a size class.

CASSDSSYNEQFF	TRBJ2-1	TRBV6-1	once
CASSTLAGGVNEQFF	TRBJ2-1	TRBV6-5	.
CASSSLGLAGNTGELFF	TRBJ2-2	TRBV7-9	once
CASSGGAGNTIYF	TRBJ1-3	TRBV5-4	.
CASSLGFSTDTQYF	TRBJ2-3	TRBV5-4	.
CASSTDNTEAFF	TRBJ1-1	TRBV5-1	.
CASSLTATGEKLFF	TRBJ1-4	TRBV4-1	.
CANFQSRDGRNQPQHF	TRBJ1-5	TRBV27	.
CASSQDLGLAGGKETQYF	TRBJ2-5	TRBV4-3	.
CASSLAQLFLETQYF	TRBJ2-5	TRBV7-8	.
CASSQDPNTGELFF	TRBJ2-2	TRBV4-1	few
CASSFGGTGGVKPQHF	TRBJ1-5	TRBV5-6	.
CASSPGTTNTEAFF	TRBJ1-1	TRBV5-5	.
CASSSAAAYEQYF	TRBJ2-7	TRBV5-5	.
CALSLAGYNEQFF	TRBJ2-1	TRBV5-6	.
CASSLYSGAPDTQYF	TRBJ2-3	TRBV27	.
CASNPGLTSLYQETQYF	TRBJ2-5	TRBV5-1	.
CASSPRGQGARRVDEQYF	TRBJ2-7	TRBV18	.
CASSSGLAGASDTQYF	TRBJ2-3	TRBV13	.
CSAGYNEQFF	TRBJ2-1	TRBV20-1	.
CASSQLLAGEETQYF	TRBJ2-5	TRBV4-1	.
CAISETTGPYGYTF	TRBJ1-2	TRBV10-3	once
CASSLESWGGYEQYF	TRBJ2-7	TRBV11-2	.
CASSPTGSYEQYF	TRBJ2-7	TRBV28	.
CAISNSGNTIYF	TRBJ1-3	TRBV10-3	.
CASSADQYNEQFF	TRBJ2-1	TRBV6-4	.
CASSLALLYRDTEAFF	TRBJ1-1	TRBV5-1	.
CASSLGGPTHYEQYF	TRBJ2-7	TRBV11-1	once
CASSRHRDRENEKLFF	TRBJ1-4	TRBV7-8	.
CASSPERRGQQYF	TRBJ2-7	TRBV14	.
CATSDRPQGAYEQYF	TRBJ2-7	TRBV15	.
CASSSGPTNEKLFF	TRBJ1-4	TRBV6-5	.
CASSLGFRGAHNEQFF	TRBJ2-1	TRBV5-1	.
CAIKGGNTEAFF	TRBJ1-1	TRBV10-3	.
CASSLVSVEQYF	TRBJ2-7	TRBV11-1	.
CSASRAIAKNIQYF	TRBJ2-4	TRBV20-1	.
CASSQGTSVYEQYF	TRBJ2-7	TRBV4-2	.
CASSSGSFGFGNIQYF	TRBJ2-4	TRBV6-2/TRBV6-3	.
CASSSYSPSGANVLTF	TRBJ2-6	TRBV7-9	.
CASSLAQGNTEAFF	TRBJ1-1	TRBV7-9	.
CASSSRVWEQYF	TRBJ2-7	TRBV5-8	.
CASSPGLADYEQYF	TRBJ2-7	TRBV28	few
CASSEVRTANTEAFF	TRBJ1-1	TRBV2	.
CASSPALNTEAFF	TRBJ1-1	TRBV18	.
CASSSVQGSNYGYTF	TRBJ1-2	TRBV11-2	.
CASSLTGAYEQYF	TRBJ2-7	TRBV6-5	.
CASSVLTKQGGNEKLFF	TRBJ1-4	TRBV2	.
CASSPTQGWETQYF	TRBJ2-5	TRBV4-1	.
CASRPKGGPREQYF	TRBJ2-7	TRBV6-5	once
CASSLEGYSNQPQHF	TRBJ1-5	TRBV7-6	.
CASSPLQGRFTEAFF	TRBJ1-1	TRBV18	.
CASSAGGGYTF	TRBJ1-2	TRBV9	.
CAISESRGPTYEQYF	TRBJ2-7	TRBV10-3	.
CASSESKQGDNQPQHF	TRBJ1-5	TRBV25-1	.
CASSSEYRGLNTEAFF	TRBJ1-1	TRBV5-1	.